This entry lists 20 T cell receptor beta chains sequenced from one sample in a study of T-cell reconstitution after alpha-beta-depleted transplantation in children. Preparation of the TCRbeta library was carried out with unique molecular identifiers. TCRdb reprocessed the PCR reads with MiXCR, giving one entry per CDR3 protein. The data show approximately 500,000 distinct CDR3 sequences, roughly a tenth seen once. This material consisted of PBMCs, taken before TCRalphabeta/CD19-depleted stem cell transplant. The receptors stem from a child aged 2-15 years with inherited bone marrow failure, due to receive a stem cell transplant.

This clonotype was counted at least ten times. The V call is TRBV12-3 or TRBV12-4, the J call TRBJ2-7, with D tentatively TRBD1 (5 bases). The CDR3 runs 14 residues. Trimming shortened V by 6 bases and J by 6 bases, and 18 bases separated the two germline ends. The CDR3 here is CASSSSTVPGEQYF. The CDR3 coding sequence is TGTGCCAGCAGCTCTTCGACAGTCCCTGGCGAGCAGTACTTC.

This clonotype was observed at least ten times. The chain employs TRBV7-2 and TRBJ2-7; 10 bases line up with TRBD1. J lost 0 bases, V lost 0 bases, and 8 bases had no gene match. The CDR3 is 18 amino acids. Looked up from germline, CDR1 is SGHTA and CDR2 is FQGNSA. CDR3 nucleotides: TGTGCCAGCAGCTTAGCTGGGGACAGGGGTTGGGGCTCCTACGAGCAGTACTTC. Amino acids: CASSLAGDRGWGSYEQYF.

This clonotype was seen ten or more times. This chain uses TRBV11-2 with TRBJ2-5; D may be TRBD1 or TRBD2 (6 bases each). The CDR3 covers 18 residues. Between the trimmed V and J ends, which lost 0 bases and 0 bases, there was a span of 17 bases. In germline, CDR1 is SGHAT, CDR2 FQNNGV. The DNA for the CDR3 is TGTGCCAGCAGCTTAGAAGGGGGGCACTACCCGTACCAAGAGACCCAGTACTTC. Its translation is CASSLEGGHYPYQETQYF. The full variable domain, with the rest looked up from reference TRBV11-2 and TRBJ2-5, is EAGVAQSPRYKIIEKRQSVAFWCNPISGHATLYWYQQILGQGPKLLIQFQNNGVVDDSQLPKDRFSAERLKGVDSTLKIQPAKLEDSAVYLCASSLEGGHYPYQETQYFGPGTRLLVL.

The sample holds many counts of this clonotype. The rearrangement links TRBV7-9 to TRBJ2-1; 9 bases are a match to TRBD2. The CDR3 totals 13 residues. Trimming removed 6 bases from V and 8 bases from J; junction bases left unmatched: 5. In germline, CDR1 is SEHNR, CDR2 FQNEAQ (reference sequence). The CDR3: CASRREGFHEQFF. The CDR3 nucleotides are TGTGCCAGCAGGCGGGAGGGTTTCCATGAGCAGTTCTTC. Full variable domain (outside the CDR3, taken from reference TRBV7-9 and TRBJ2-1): DTGVSQNPRHKITKRGQNVTFRCDPISEHNRLYWYRQTLGQGPEFLTYFQNEAQLEKSRLLSDRFSAERPKGSFSTLEIQRTEQGDSAMYLCASRREGFHEQFFGPGTRLTVL.

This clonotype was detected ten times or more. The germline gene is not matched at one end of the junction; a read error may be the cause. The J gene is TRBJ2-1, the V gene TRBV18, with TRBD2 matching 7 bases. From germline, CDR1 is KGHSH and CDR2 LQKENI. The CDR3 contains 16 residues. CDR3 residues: CASSPQWEGLVHEQFF. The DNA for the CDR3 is TGTGCCAGCTCCCCACAGTGGGAGGGCCTTGTCCATGAGCAGTTCTTC. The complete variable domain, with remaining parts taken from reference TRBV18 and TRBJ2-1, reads NAGVMQNPRHLVRRRGQEARLRCSPMKGHSHVYWYRQLPEEGLKFMVYLQKENIIDESGMPKERFSAEFPKEGPSILRIQQVVRGDSAAYFCASSPQWEGLVHEQFFGPGTRLTVL.

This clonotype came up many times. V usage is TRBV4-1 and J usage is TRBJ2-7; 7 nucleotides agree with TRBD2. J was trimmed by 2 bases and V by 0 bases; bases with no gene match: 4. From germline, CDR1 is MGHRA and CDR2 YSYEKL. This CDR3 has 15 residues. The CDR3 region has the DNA TGCGCCAGCAGCCAAGAGCAGCGGGGAGCCTACGAGCAGTACTTC. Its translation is CASSQEQRGAYEQYF.

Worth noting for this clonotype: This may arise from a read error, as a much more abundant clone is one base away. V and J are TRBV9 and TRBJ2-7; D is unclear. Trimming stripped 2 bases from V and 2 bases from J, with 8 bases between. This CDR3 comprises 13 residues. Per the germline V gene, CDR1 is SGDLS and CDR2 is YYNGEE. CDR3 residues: CASSVDGTYEQYF. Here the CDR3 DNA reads TGTGCCAGCAGCGTCGACGGTACCTACGAGCAGTACTTC.

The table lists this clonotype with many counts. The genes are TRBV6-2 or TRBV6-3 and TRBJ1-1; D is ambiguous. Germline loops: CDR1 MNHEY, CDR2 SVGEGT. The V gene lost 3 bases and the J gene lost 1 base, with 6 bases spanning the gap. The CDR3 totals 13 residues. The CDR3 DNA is TGTGCCAGCAGTTATCAAGCGAACACTGAAGCTTTCTTT. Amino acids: CASSYQANTEAFF.

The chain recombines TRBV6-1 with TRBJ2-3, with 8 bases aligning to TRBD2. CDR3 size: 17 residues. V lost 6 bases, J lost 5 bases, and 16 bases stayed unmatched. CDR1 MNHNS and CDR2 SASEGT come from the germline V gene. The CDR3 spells CASRTEYSGTQGDTQYF. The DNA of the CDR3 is TGTGCCAGCAGGACAGAATATAGCGGGACTCAGGGAGATACGCAGTATTTT.

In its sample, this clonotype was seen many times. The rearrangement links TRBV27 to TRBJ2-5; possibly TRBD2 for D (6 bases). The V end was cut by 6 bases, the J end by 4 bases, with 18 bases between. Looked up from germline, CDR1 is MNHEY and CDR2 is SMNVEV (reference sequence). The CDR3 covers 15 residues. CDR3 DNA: TGTGCCAGCAGCCAGCAGGAGGGGAGGTTAGAGACCCAGTACTTC. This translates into CASSQQEGRLETQYF.

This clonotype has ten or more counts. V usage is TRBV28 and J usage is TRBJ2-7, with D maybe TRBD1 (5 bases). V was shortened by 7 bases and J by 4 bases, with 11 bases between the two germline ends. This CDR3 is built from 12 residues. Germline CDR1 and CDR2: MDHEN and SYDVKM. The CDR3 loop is CASKTSGYEQYF. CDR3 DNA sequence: TGTGCCAGCAAAACTTCAGGGTACGAGCAGTACTTC. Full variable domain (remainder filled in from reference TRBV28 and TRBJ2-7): DVKVTQSSRYLVKRTGEKVFLECVQDMDHENMFWYRQDPGLGLRLIYFSYDVKMKEKGDIPEGYSVSREKKERFSLILESASTNQTSMYLCASKTSGYEQYFGPGTRLTVT.

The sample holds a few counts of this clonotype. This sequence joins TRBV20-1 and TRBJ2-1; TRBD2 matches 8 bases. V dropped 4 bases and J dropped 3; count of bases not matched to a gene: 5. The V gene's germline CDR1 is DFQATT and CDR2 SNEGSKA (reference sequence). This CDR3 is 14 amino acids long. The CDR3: CSAIFTSGYNEQFF. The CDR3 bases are TGCAGTGCTATCTTCACTAGCGGCTACAATGAGCAGTTCTTC.

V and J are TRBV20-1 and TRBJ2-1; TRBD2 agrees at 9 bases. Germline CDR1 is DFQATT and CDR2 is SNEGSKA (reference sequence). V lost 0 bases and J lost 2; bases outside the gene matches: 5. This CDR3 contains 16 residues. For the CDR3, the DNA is TGCAGTGCTAGAGACTTTAGCGGGAGTGCCTACAATGAGCAGTTCTTC. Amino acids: CSARDFSGSAYNEQFF.

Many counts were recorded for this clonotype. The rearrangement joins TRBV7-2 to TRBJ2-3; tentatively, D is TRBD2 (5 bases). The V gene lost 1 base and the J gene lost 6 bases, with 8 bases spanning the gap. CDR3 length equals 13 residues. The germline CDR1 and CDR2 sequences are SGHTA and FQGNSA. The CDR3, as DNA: TGTGCCAGCAGCTTAGTTGGGGAGGATACGCAGTATTTT. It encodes CASSLVGEDTQYF.

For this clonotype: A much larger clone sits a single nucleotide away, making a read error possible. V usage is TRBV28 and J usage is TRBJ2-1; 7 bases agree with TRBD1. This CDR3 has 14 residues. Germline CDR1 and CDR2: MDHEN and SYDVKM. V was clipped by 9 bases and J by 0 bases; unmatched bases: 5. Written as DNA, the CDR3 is TGTGCCAGAACCCACAGGGGCTCCTACAATGAGCAGTTCTTC. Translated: CARTHRGSYNEQFF.

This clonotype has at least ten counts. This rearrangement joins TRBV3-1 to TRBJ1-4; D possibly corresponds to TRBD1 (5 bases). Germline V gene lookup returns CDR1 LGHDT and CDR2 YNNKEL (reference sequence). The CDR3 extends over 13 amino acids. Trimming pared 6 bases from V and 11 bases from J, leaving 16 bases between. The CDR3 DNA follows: TGTGCCAGCAGTCCCGGGACCGCGGCCAAACTGTTTTTT. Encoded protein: CASSPGTAAKLFF.

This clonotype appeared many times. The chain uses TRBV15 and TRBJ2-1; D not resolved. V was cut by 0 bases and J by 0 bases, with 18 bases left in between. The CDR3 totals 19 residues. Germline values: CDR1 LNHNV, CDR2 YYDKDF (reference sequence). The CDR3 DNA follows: TGTGCCACCAGCAGAGATCCCCCCGCTTCTAGATTCTCCTACAATGAGCAGTTCTTC. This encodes CATSRDPPASRFSYNEQFF.

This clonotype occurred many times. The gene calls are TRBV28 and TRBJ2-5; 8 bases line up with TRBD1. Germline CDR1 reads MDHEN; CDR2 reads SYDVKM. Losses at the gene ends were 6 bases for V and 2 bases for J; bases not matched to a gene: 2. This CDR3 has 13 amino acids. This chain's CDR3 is CASSRDRQETQYF. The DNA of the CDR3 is TGTGCCAGCAGCCGGGACAGGCAAGAGACCCAGTACTTC.

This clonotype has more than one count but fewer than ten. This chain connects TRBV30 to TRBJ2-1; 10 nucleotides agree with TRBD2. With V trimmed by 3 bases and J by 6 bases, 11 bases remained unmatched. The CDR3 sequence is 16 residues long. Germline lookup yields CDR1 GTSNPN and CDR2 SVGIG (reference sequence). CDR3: CAWSGSLAGVGNEQFF. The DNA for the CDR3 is TGTGCCTGGAGCGGGAGTCTAGCGGGGGTAGGCAATGAGCAGTTCTTC.

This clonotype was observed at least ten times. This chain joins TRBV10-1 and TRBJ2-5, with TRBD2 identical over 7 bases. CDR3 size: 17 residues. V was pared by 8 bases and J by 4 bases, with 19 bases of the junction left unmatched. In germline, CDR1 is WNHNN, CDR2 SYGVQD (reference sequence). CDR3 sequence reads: CASDLCVGGWSGETQYF. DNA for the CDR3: TGCGCCAGCGACCTTTGTGTCGGGGGGTGGAGTGGAGAGACCCAGTACTTC.